One sample yielded the 9 T cell receptor beta chains listed below, sequenced in a study of shared clonotypes between healthy human individuals. This table comes from immunoSEQ multiplex PCR, and its TCRdb copy is limited to in-frame clones, with some not included. The sample contains 950,000 to 1,100,000 clones, approximately 80% of which appear only once. Sequencing was carried out using memory CD4+ T cells from PBMCs. The sample's subset: CD45RA-negative fraction. Receptors were obtained from a man aged 18 to 29 in good health. Some clones in this sample may be carry-over from other donors' samples.

CDR3 residues: CASSYPRETQYF. CDR3 DNA: TGTGCCAGCAGCTACCCTCGGGAGACCCAGTACTTC. This chain uses TRBV7-3 with TRBJ2-5, with unresolved D. In germline, CDR1 is SGHTA, CDR2 FQGTGA. The ends were cut back, 4 bases at V and 5 bases at J, with 8 bases in the middle. The CDR3 extends over 12 amino acids.

The J gene is TRBJ1-2, the V gene TRBV7-2; D not certain. V dropped 5 bases and J dropped 4 bases, with 11 bases sitting between them. From germline, CDR1 is SGHTA and CDR2 FQGNSA. This CDR3 has 13 residues. DNA for the CDR3: TGTGCCAGCAGCCCGGCGCGGATCTATGGCTACACCTTC. Amino acid sequence: CASSPARIYGYTF.

Regarding this clone: The germline gene is not matched at one end of the junction; a read error may be the cause. The chain is built from TRBV20-1 and TRBJ2-5, with D hard to call. In germline, CDR1 is DFQATT, CDR2 SNEGSKA (reference sequence). The length of the CDR3 is 11 residues. The DNA of the CDR3 is TGCAGCACAGAGGATCAAGAGACCCTGTACTTC. Translated: CSTEDQETLYF.

The genes are TRBV6-6 and TRBJ1-1; D remains ambiguous. The CDR3 spans 13 residues. V lost 2 bases and J lost 2, with 6 bases in between. CDR1 and CDR2 from the germline V gene are MNHNY and SVGAGI (reference sequence). The CDR3, as DNA: TGTGCCAGCAGTTACGGCTCCAACACTGAAGCTTTCTTT. This encodes CASSYGSNTEAFF.

The chain carries TRBV6-1 and TRBJ1-2, with D possibly TRBD1 on 5 matching bases. This CDR3 comprises 14 residues. Germline V lookup: CDR1 MNHNS, CDR2 SASEGT. Trimming removed 6 bases at V and 3 bases at J, with 14 bases between. Here the CDR3 reads CASSRGEEYYGYTF. The CDR3 DNA sequence: TGTGCCAGCAGCCGGGGGGAGGAGTACTATGGCTACACCTTC.

The chain couples TRBV7-2 to TRBJ2-2, with TRBD1 matching 8 bases. Germline V gene sequence: CDR1 SGHTA, CDR2 FQGNSA. This CDR3 has 16 amino acids. Germline trimming cut 0 bases from V and 4 bases from J; bases unmatched to any gene: 4. The CDR3 coding sequence is TGTGCCAGCAGCTTAGCGGCAGGGGGCACCACCGGGGAGCTGTTTTTT. It specifies CASSLAAGGTTGELFF.

The chain joins TRBV11-2 to TRBJ1-4; perhaps TRBD1 as D (5 bases). Germline V gene data show CDR1 as SGHAT and CDR2 as FQNNGV. This CDR3 region has 15 residues. The germline V and J ends were trimmed by 4 bases and 5 bases, with 14 bases remaining between them. The CDR3 region is CASSWRGTLNEKLFF. The CDR3 bases are TGTGCCAGCAGCTGGCGTGGGACCCTAAATGAAAAACTGTTTTTT. Combining the CDR3 with reference TRBV11-2 and TRBJ1-4 gives the whole variable domain EAGVAQSPRYKIIEKRQSVAFWCNPISGHATLYWYQQILGQGPKLLIQFQNNGVVDDSQLPKDRFSAERLKGVDSTLKIQPAKLEDSAVYLCASSWRGTLNEKLFFGSGTQLSVL.

V gene TRBV7-2 combines with J gene TRBJ2-3, with D perhaps TRBD1 (5 bases). The CDR3 is 13 amino acids. Germline lookup yields CDR1 SGHTA and CDR2 FQGNSA. V was cut by 8 bases and J by 4 bases, with 13 bases left in between. The CDR3 nucleotides are TGTGCCAGCGGTGATCCAGGGCCAGATACGCAGTATTTT. This codes for CASGDPGPDTQYF.

The chain couples TRBV4-2 to TRBJ1-5; weak D call: TRBD1 (5 bases). This CDR3 has 15 residues. V was cut by 4 bases and J by 2 bases, with 12 bases left in between. Germline assignment: CDR1 LGHNA and CDR2 YNFKEQ. This chain's CDR3 is CASSRERGGNQPQHF. The CDR3 nucleotides are TGTGCCAGCAGCCGGGAAAGGGGTGGCAATCAGCCCCAGCATTTT.